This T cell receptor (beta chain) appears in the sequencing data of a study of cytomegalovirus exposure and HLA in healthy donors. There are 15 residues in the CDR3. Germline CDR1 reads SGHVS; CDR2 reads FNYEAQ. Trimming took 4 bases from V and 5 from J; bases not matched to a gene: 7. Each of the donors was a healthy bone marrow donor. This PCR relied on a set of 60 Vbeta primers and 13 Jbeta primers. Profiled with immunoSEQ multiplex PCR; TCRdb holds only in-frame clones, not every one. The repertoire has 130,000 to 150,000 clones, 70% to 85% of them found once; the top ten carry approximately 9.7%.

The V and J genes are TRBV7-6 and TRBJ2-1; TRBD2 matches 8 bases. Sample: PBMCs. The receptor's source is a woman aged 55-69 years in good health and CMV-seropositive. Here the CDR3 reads CASSSLAGLNNEQFF. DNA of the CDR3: TGTGCCAGCAGCTCTTTAGCGGGGCTAAACAATGAGCAGTTCTTC.